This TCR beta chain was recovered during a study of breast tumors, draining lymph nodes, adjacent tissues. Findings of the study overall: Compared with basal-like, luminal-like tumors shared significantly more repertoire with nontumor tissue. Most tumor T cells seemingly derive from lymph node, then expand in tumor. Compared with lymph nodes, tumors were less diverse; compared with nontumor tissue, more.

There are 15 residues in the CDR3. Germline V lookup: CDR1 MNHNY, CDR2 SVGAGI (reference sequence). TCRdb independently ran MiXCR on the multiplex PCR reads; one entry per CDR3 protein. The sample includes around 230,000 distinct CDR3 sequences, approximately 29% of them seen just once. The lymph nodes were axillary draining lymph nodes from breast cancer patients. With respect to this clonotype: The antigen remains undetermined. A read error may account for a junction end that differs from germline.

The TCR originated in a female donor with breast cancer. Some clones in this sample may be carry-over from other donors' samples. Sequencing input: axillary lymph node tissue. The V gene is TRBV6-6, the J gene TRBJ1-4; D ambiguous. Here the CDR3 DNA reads TGTGCCACCAGTGATTCAGAGTGGGGAAATGAGAAACTGGTTTTT. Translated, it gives CATSDSEWGNEKLVF.